One and the same sample provided the 20 T cell receptor beta chains below, sequenced in a study of PD-L1 blockade in urothelial cancer. Time point defined: peripheral blood 6 weeks after treatment start. TCRdb keeps only in-frame clones here, not all; method: immunoSEQ multiplex PCR. The sample yields about 130,000 clones, about 83% seen once. Sequencing was performed on PBMCs, taken around atezolizumab (anti-PD-L1) treatment. Receptors originate from a man aged 50 to 60 with urothelial cancer.

The chain uses TRBV5-4 and TRBJ1-1; D not certain. V lost 2 bases and J lost 0, with 5 bases in between. In germline, CDR1 is SGHNT, CDR2 YYREEE (reference sequence). The CDR3 runs to 13 residues. The CDR3 DNA reads TGTGCCAGCAGCTTTTACATGAACACTGAAGCTTTCTTT. Translation gives CASSFYMNTEAFF.

The chain recombines TRBV10-3 with TRBJ2-7; 10 bases align to TRBD2. Germline assignment: CDR1 ENHRY and CDR2 SYGVKD. Trimming took 0 bases from V and 5 from J; bases not matched to a gene: 10. The CDR3 contains 17 residues. CDR3 sequence: CAISESPASGSRHEQYF. CDR3 nucleotides: TGTGCCATCAGTGAGTCCCCGGCTAGCGGGAGTAGGCACGAGCAGTACTTC.

This chain links TRBV14 with TRBJ2-3, with D unclear. This CDR3 has 14 residues. The V end was cut by 3 bases, the J end by 6 bases, with 13 bases between. Germline V gives CDR1 SGHDN, CDR2 FVKESK. CDR3 amino acids: CASSHPFEVDTQYF. In nucleotides, the CDR3 is TGTGCCAGCAGCCATCCCTTTGAGGTGGATACGCAGTATTTT. The full variable domain, in which reference TRBV14 and TRBJ2-3 provide the parts outside the CDR3, is EAGVTQFPSHSVIEKGQTVTLRCDPISGHDNLYWYRRVMGKEIKFLLHFVKESKQDESGMPNNRFLAERTGGTYSTLKVQPAELEDSGVYFCASSHPFEVDTQYFGPGTRLTVL.

J is TRBJ2-7 and V is TRBV5-1; D is unresolved. Deletions cut 5 bases from V and 0 bases from J, with 9 bases between. The CDR3 is 13 amino acids. CDR1 is SGHRS, CDR2 YFSETQ, per germline. CDR3 residues: CASRPASSYEQYF. DNA for the CDR3: TGCGCCAGCAGGCCAGCTAGCTCCTACGAGCAGTACTTC.

The chain employs TRBV18 and TRBJ2-5; no firm D call. The CDR3 contains 12 residues. The V and J ends lost 4 bases and 4 bases respectively, with 7 bases between them. Germline CDR1 and CDR2: KGHSH and LQKENI. The CDR3 region is CASSQTGETQYF. DNA of the CDR3: TGTGCCAGCTCACAGACTGGAGAGACCCAGTACTTC.

This chain links TRBV19 with TRBJ2-1; 9 nucleotides line up with TRBD1. CDR1 is LNHDA and CDR2 is SQIVND in the germline V gene (reference sequence). The CDR3 covers 13 residues. J was trimmed by 8 bases and V by 9 bases; bases with no gene match: 8. CDR3 sequence reads: CASEGQGHDEQFF. The CDR3 DNA reads TGTGCCAGCGAGGGACAGGGTCACGATGAGCAGTTCTTC.

This clone turned up a few times. The V call is TRBV9, the J call TRBJ1-6; 7 positions agree with TRBD1. The germline V gene has CDR1 SGDLS and CDR2 YYNGEE. The junction had 1 base not matched to a gene; V was cut back by 3 bases and J by 4 bases. The CDR3 extends over 14 amino acids. CDR3 loop: CASSEGQYNSPLHF. The CDR3 DNA is TGTGCCAGCAGCGAGGGACAGTATAATTCACCCCTCCACTTT.

This clone was seen a single time. The J gene is TRBJ2-7, the V gene TRBV25-1; 7 bases line up with TRBD2. CDR1 MGHDK and CDR2 SYGVNS come from the germline V gene. The CDR3 extends over 13 amino acids. V dropped 2 bases and J dropped 7; count of bases not matched to a gene: 5. The CDR3 reads CASSEDTGGEQYF. The CDR3 DNA follows: TGTGCCAGCAGTGAAGACACCGGGGGGGAGCAGTACTTC.

This clone was seen a few times. V gene TRBV11-2 combines with J gene TRBJ2-7; 9 bases agree with TRBD2. The CDR3 is 15 residues long. Germline lookup yields CDR1 SGHAT and CDR2 FQNNGV. V shed 5 bases, J shed 6 bases, and the junction held 11 bases outside the gene matches. This chain's CDR3 is CASSPSLAGAGEQYF. Here the CDR3 DNA reads TGTGCCAGCAGCCCCAGTTTAGCGGGGGCGGGCGAGCAGTACTTC.

This chain connects TRBV18 to TRBJ2-1; 9 positions match TRBD2. Germline CDR1 and CDR2: KGHSH and LQKENI. V trimming: 3 bases; J trimming: 2 bases; junction bases outside the gene matches: 2. The CDR3 extends over 15 amino acids. CDR3 in amino acids: CASSPGLATYNEQFF. For the CDR3, the DNA is TGTGCCAGCTCACCCGGACTAGCGACCTACAATGAGCAGTTCTTC.

The V call is TRBV7-8, the J call TRBJ2-2, with D uncertain. Trimming shortened V by 4 bases and J by 0 bases, and 6 bases separated the two germline ends. Germline loops: CDR1 SGHVS, CDR2 FQNEAQ. This CDR3 comprises 14 residues. The CDR3 coding sequence is TGTGCCAGCAGCTCCTCCCCGAACACCGGGGAGCTGTTTTTT. It encodes CASSSSPNTGELFF. The whole variable domain, remainder taken from reference TRBV7-8 and TRBJ2-2, is GAGVSQSPRYKVAKRGQDVALRCDPISGHVSLFWYQQALGQGPEFLTYFQNEAQLDKSGLPSDRFFAERPEGSVSTLKIQRTQQEDSAVYLCASSSSPNTGELFFGEGSRLTVL.

J is TRBJ2-2 and V is TRBV5-4; 11 bases are shared with TRBD1. Germline V gives CDR1 SGHNT, CDR2 YYREEE (reference sequence). V gave up 4 bases and J gave up 4 bases; unmatched junction bases: 6. CDR3 length: 16 amino acids. CDR3 protein: CASSGTGGRSTGELFF. The CDR3 coding sequence is TGTGCCAGCAGCGGGACAGGGGGTAGAAGCACCGGGGAGCTGTTTTTT.

This clone has a count of ten or more. The chain couples TRBV6-1 to TRBJ1-5; D ambiguous. Trimming cost V 3 bases and J 3 bases, with 18 bases left between them. The length of the CDR3 is 17 residues. Germline lookup yields CDR1 MNHNS and CDR2 SASEGT. CDR3 coding DNA: TGTGCCAGCAGTGACAAGATCTCCACAGCTACCAATCAGCCCCAGCATTTT. Translating gives CASSDKISTATNQPQHF.

The V gene is TRBV9, the J gene TRBJ1-5; 7 bases line up with TRBD1. The CDR3 has 15 amino acids. CDR1 and CDR2 (germline): SGDLS, YYNGEE. V dropped 0 bases and J dropped 5; count of bases not matched to a gene: 5. The CDR3 DNA follows: TGTGCCAGCAGCGTAGACCCCCAGGGGGATCAGCCCCAGCATTTT. Translation gives CASSVDPQGDQPQHF.

The CDR3 spells CASSLTGELFF. CDR3 coding DNA: TGTGCCAGCAGTCTTACCGGGGAGCTGTTTTTT. The chain carries TRBV25-1 and TRBJ2-2; D gene uncertain. The V gene lost 5 bases and the J gene lost 5 bases, with 3 bases spanning the gap. Germline-derived CDR1 and CDR2 are MGHDK and SYGVNS. This CDR3 has 11 residues.

The V call is TRBV6-5, the J call TRBJ1-2, with D tentatively TRBD1 (6 bases). The CDR3 contains 15 residues. In germline, CDR1 is MNHEY, CDR2 SVGAGI. Trimming pared 8 bases from V and 2 bases from J, leaving 18 bases between. This CDR3 is CASAPDRGTNYGYTF. The CDR3 nucleotides are TGTGCCAGCGCGCCCGACCGAGGGACAAACTATGGCTACACCTTC.

The chain joins TRBV14 to TRBJ2-7, with 8 bases fitting TRBD1. CDR1 and CDR2 from the germline V gene are SGHDN and FVKESK. The CDR3 has 15 amino acids. Trimming cost V 5 bases and J 1 base; bases outside gene matches: 7. As DNA, the CDR3 is TGTGCCAGCAGCGGGACCGGGACAGGTTCCTACGAGCAGTACTTC. Translation gives CASSGTGTGSYEQYF.

The rearrangement links TRBV5-4 to TRBJ2-7; no reliable D call. This CDR3 spans 16 amino acids. Germline V gives CDR1 SGHNT, CDR2 YYREEE (reference sequence). Trimming stripped 0 bases from V and 0 bases from J, with 13 bases between. The CDR3, as DNA: TGTGCCAGCAGCTTGGGTAGAGGAGAGCCCTCCTACGAGCAGTACTTC. As protein: CASSLGRGEPSYEQYF.

This chain uses TRBV30 with TRBJ1-5; D might be TRBD1 (5 bases). The germline gives CDR1 GTSNPN, CDR2 SVGIG (reference sequence). CDR3 length: 13 residues. Trimming removed 0 bases at V and 6 bases at J, with 9 bases between. The chain's CDR3 is CAWSVRGSQPQHF. CDR3 nucleotides: TGTGCCTGGAGTGTGCGGGGGAGTCAGCCCCAGCATTTT. Combining the CDR3 with reference TRBV30 and TRBJ1-5 gives the whole variable domain SQTIHQWPATLVQPVGSPLSLECTVEGTSNPNLYWYRQAAGRGLQLLFYSVGIGQISSEVPQNLSASRPQDRQFILSSKKLLLSDSGFYLCAWSVRGSQPQHFGDGTRLSIL.

The chain joins TRBV18 to TRBJ1-1; no firm D call. Trimming took off 2 bases at V and 5 bases at J, with 9 bases between the two ends. The CDR3 has 13 residues. Germline values: CDR1 KGHSH, CDR2 LQKENI. CDR3 nucleotides: TGTGCCAGCTCACCAGCGGATCTGACTGAAGCTTTCTTT. Encoded protein: CASSPADLTEAFF.